This T cell receptor (beta chain) was captured in a study of CD8 T cells in Susac syndrome. Study as a whole: Roughly eight of the sequenced Susac syndrome patients were in remission, and 5 or 6 had active disease. Blood was drawn from patients with Susac syndrome. At that point, they were therapy-naive, on corticosteroids, or on intravenous immunoglobulin alone.

V shed 0 bases and J 9 bases; nucleotides not matched to a gene: 7. The CDR3 contains 14 residues. Germline values: CDR1 DFQATT, CDR2 SNEGSKA (reference sequence). When the RNA was reverse transcribed, random hexamers were used with an input of roughly 0.5 to 1 ug. MiXCR was run by TCRdb on the immunoSEQ multiplex PCR reads, yielding one entry per CDR3 protein. The sample records 100,000 or so distinct CDR3 sequences, about 95% being singletons. The clonotype originates from a human donor with Susac syndrome. The material sequenced was CD8+ T cells from PBMCs. The genes are TRBV20-1 and TRBJ2-1; 8 bases agree with TRBD2. CDR3 in amino acids: CSARDGGTSTEQFF. The CDR3 nucleotides are TGCAGTGCTAGAGACGGGGGGACTAGTACTGAGCAGTTCTTC.